The entry below gives a single T cell receptor beta chain sequence along with its context. Its target is not known. This entry belongs to a study of PD-1 blockade in classical Hodgkin lymphoma. Documented time point: cycle 4 day 1 (C4D1), after 6 weeks of nivolumab. All patients relapsed after autologous stem cell transplantation, and brentuximab vedotin exposure varied. Study observations and caveats: TCR diversity in CD4+, not CD8+, cells rose significantly by C4D1. There remain no defined causes for the repertoire differences, which possibly reflect disease activity or prior therapy.

Germline CDR1 reads MNHEY; CDR2 reads SMNVEV (reference sequence). V gave up 2 bases and J gave up 10 bases; unmatched junction bases: 22. The CDR3 loop spans 20 amino acids. Generated by immunoSEQ multiplex PCR, the TCRdb table keeps only in-frame clones and is missing some. The sample shows 90,000 to 140,000 clones, roughly 89% of them seen only once. The receptor was derived from a human donor with classical Hodgkin lymphoma. This chain connects TRBV27 to TRBJ2-1; 11 bases fit TRBD2. Here the sequenced sample was peripheral blood mononuclear cells (PBMCs), taken before the fourth cycle of nivolumab. The CDR3: CASSLDGDSGRAGHLNEQFF. The CDR3 DNA reads as TGTGCCAGCAGTTTAGATGGCGATAGCGGGAGGGCCGGTCATCTGAACGAGCAGTTCTTC.